This T cell receptor beta chain originates from a study of cytomegalovirus exposure and HLA in healthy donors. General study findings and limits: Several of the most significant clusters appeared, in a later analysis, to be linked to common viral pathogens. The presence/absence work took it that sequencing depth was about the same across donors. The investigators catalogued 164 TCR beta chains as cytomegalovirus-associated.

Germline CDR1 is SGHDN and CDR2 is FVKESK. V was pared by 0 bases and J by 7 bases, with 10 bases between. The CDR3 has 13 residues. As concerns this clone: Its antigen is unidentified.

Primers included in the PCR were 60 Vbeta and 13 Jbeta primers. In the original analysis: Approximately 11 million of the 80 million or so unique TCR beta chains counted in a later analysis were shared. Clones were sequenced by immunoSEQ multiplex PCR, and TCRdb holds only the in-frame ones, with some missing. From that table come the V and J calls and clone size; the DNA was used to work out D and trimming. The sample includes 220,000 or so clones. This TCR was sampled from a girl aged 2-9 years in good health and CMV-seropositive. The rearrangement links TRBV14 to TRBJ2-7; unclear D gene. Sequenced sample: PBMCs. The CDR3 loop reads CASSQDLRFEQYF. In DNA, the CDR3 is TGTGCCAGCAGCCAAGATCTCAGATTTGAGCAGTACTTC.